These 25 T cell receptor beta chains came from one sample sequenced in a study of response to subunit inactivated influenza vaccine. TCRdb ran MiXCR on the RT-PCR reads and lists one entry per CDR3 protein. In the table there are more than 700,000 distinct CDR3 sequences, 20% to 25% of which are singletons. Specimen: PBMCs from blood, collected about 5 days after vaccination. The receptors originated from a man in his forties or fifties who received an inactivated influenza vaccine.

The J gene is TRBJ2-1, the V gene TRBV7-2; D perhaps matches TRBD2 (5 bases). The CDR3 loop spans 16 amino acids. Deletions cut 0 bases from V and 0 bases from J, with 9 bases between. The germline V gene has CDR1 SGHTA and CDR2 FQGNSA. As DNA, the CDR3 is TGTGCCAGCAGCTTAGCAGCGGTGAGCTCCTACAATGAGCAGTTCTTC. Its protein is CASSLAAVSSYNEQFF.

This clonotype turned up a few times. The chain joins TRBV30 to TRBJ2-1; TRBD2 matches at 14 bases. CDR3 size: 16 residues. Losses at the gene ends were 4 bases for V and 1 base for J; bases not matched to a gene: 3. CDR1 and CDR2 from the germline V gene are GTSNPN and SVGIG (reference sequence). CDR3 loop: CAWKTSGGASYNEQFF. The CDR3 DNA reads TGTGCCTGGAAGACTAGCGGGGGGGCATCCTACAATGAGCAGTTCTTC.

The sample holds many counts of this clonotype. The chain combines TRBV24-1 with TRBJ2-5; D not certain. There are 11 residues in the CDR3. V gave up 4 bases and J gave up 10 bases, with 9 bases separating them. Germline V gene sequence: CDR1 KGHDR, CDR2 SFDVKD. CDR3 protein: CATSEGNDQYF. The CDR3 DNA sequence: TGTGCCACCAGTGAGGGGAATGACCAGTACTTC.

In this sample, this clonotype turned up a few times. J is TRBJ2-5 and V is TRBV5-1, with TRBD1 matching 9 bases. The CDR3 is 15 residues long. The germline V gene has CDR1 SGHRS and CDR2 YFSETQ. The V segment lost 2 bases and the J segment 3 bases; nucleotides outside the gene matches: 5. The CDR3 protein is CASSLSGTGKETQYF. The CDR3 region has the DNA TGCGCCAGCAGCTTATCCGGGACAGGGAAAGAGACCCAGTACTTC.

This clonotype has just one count. V is TRBV5-5 and J is TRBJ2-3; D is perhaps TRBD1 or TRBD2 (5 bases each). The CDR3 spans 15 residues. Looked up from germline, CDR1 is SGHKS and CDR2 is YYEKEE (reference sequence). Trimming stripped 5 bases from V and 4 bases from J, with 17 bases between. The CDR3 DNA reads TGTGCCAGCAGAAACCTGAGGGCAGGGTCAGATACGCAGTATTTT. Its protein product is CASRNLRAGSDTQYF.

There are a few counts of this clonotype. The chain has TRBV6-2 or TRBV6-3 and TRBJ1-1, with 8 bases identical to TRBD1. From germline, CDR1 is MNHEY and CDR2 SVGEGT. This CDR3 is 16 amino acids long. The V segment lost 2 bases and the J segment 1 base; nucleotides outside the gene matches: 6. This CDR3 reads CASSYHRGKGNTEAFF. In DNA form, the CDR3 reads TGTGCCAGCAGTTACCACAGGGGGAAGGGGAACACTGAAGCTTTCTTT.

The chain carries TRBV5-1 and TRBJ1-5; D gene ambiguous. Per germline, CDR1 SGHRS and CDR2 YFSETQ. V was trimmed by 0 bases and J by 3 bases, leaving 7 bases between them. This CDR3 has 14 residues. The CDR3 DNA is TGCGCCAGCAGCTTGGCCCCCGACAATCAGCCCCAGCATTTT. It yields the protein CASSLAPDNQPQHF.

This clonotype was recorded a few times. V is TRBV18 and J is TRBJ2-1; D call uncertain. CDR3 length: 13 amino acids. V was pared by 3 bases and J by 7 bases, with 10 bases between. Germline V lookup: CDR1 KGHSH, CDR2 LQKENI. In DNA form, the CDR3 reads TGTGCCAGCTCACCGGGCCTAGGTAATGAGCAGTTCTTC. Its protein is CASSPGLGNEQFF.

The rearrangement uses TRBV28 and TRBJ2-1; 16 bases are a match to TRBD2. The CDR3 totals 19 residues. Per germline, CDR1 MDHEN and CDR2 SYDVKM. The trim removed 5 bases at V and 3 bases at J, leaving 10 bases unmatched. CDR3 DNA sequence: TGTGCCAGCAGTCCCCCGGGACTAGCGGGAGGGCGGGGCTACAATGAGCAGTTCTTC. Translating it yields CASSPPGLAGGRGYNEQFF.

The chain carries TRBV20-1 and TRBJ2-7; D is undetermined. Germline CDR1 is DFQATT and CDR2 is SNEGSKA (reference sequence). Trimming shortened V by 1 base and J by 6 bases, and 13 bases separated the two germline ends. The CDR3 extends over 13 amino acids. CDR3 loop: CSARGIDVIEQYF. The DNA for the CDR3 is TGCAGTGCTAGAGGAATTGACGTCATCGAGCAGTACTTC.

The V call is TRBV6-1, the J call TRBJ1-5; tentative D call: TRBD1 (5 bases). Germline V gives CDR1 MNHNS, CDR2 SASEGT. V lost 4 bases and J lost 1, with 8 bases in between. CDR3 length: 14 amino acids. CDR3 nucleotide sequence: TGTGCCAGCAGTGGGGGCTTCAGCAATCAGCCCCAGCATTTT. This sequence encodes CASSGGFSNQPQHF.

This clonotype turned up a few times. The gene calls are TRBV3-1 and TRBJ2-1; possibly TRBD2 for D (6 bases). The CDR3 sequence is 15 residues long. V shed 0 bases and J shed 7 bases, with 13 bases lying between them. From germline, CDR1 is LGHDT and CDR2 YNNKEL (reference sequence). Here the CDR3 DNA reads TGTGCCAGCAGCCAAGATGCGGGACTGGGGAATGAGCAGTTCTTC. This codes for CASSQDAGLGNEQFF.

This clonotype was counted between two and nine times. The gene calls are TRBV29-1 and TRBJ1-1, with D hard to call. V gave up 2 bases and J gave up 9 bases, with 13 bases separating them. CDR3 length equals 12 residues. CDR1 and CDR2 (germline): SQVTM, ANQGSEA. The CDR3 nucleotides read TGCAGCGTTGAAACGCAGGCAACCCAAGCTTTCTTT. Protein sequence: CSVETQATQAFF.

In DNA, the CDR3 is TGTGCCAGCAGGGGGACAGGGGAACGGGCGTTAGGCTACACCTTC. This codes for CASRGTGERALGYTF. The V and J genes are TRBV6-1 and TRBJ1-2; 10 nucleotides line up with TRBD1. Germline values: CDR1 MNHNS, CDR2 SASEGT. CDR3 size: 15 residues. With 6 bases clipped from V and 8 bases from J, the junction kept 12 bases outside the gene matches.

This rearrangement joins TRBV12-3 or TRBV12-4 to TRBJ2-1; D may be TRBD2 (5 bases). The V and J ends lost 6 bases and 2 bases respectively, with 17 bases between them. CDR3 length: 16 residues. As DNA, the CDR3 is TGTGCCAGCAGAGCCCTTTCCGGAGCGGCCTACAATGAGCAGTTCTTC. Translated: CASRALSGAAYNEQFF.

The V and J genes are TRBV4-3 and TRBJ2-7, with D unresolved. Germline lookup yields CDR1 LGHNA and CDR2 YSLEER. V dropped 1 base and J dropped 4 bases, with 8 bases sitting between them. The CDR3 has 13 amino acids. Here the CDR3 DNA reads TGCGCCAGCAGCCAAGGGTACGGATACGAGCAGTACTTC. Amino acid sequence: CASSQGYGYEQYF.

This rearrangement joins TRBV14 to TRBJ2-7; TRBD1 agrees at 12 bases. CDR1 SGHDN and CDR2 FVKESK come from the germline V gene. Unmatched junction bases numbered 7, after V lost 4 bases and J lost 0 bases. CDR3 size: 17 residues. Here the CDR3 reads CASSPGTGGRSSYEQYF. As DNA, the CDR3 is TGTGCCAGCAGCCCCGGGACAGGGGGCCGGAGCTCCTACGAGCAGTACTTC.

This clonotype came up a few times. The rearrangement joins TRBV12-3 or TRBV12-4 to TRBJ2-6; tentative D call: TRBD1 (6 bases). The length of the CDR3 is 17 residues. Trimming left V 6 bases short and J 1 base short, with 16 bases between. The CDR3 here is CASRPPGQRSGANVLTF. The CDR3 DNA is TGTGCCAGCAGGCCCCCGGGACAAAGATCTGGGGCCAACGTCCTGACTTTC.

This clonotype turned up a few times. This chain uses TRBV4-2 with TRBJ2-7; D gene unclear. Germline loops: CDR1 LGHNA, CDR2 YNFKEQ. CDR3 length: 14 residues. Trimming removed 1 base from V and 4 bases from J, with 11 bases in between. CDR3 region: CASSQALSGYEQYF. CDR3 in DNA: TGTGCCAGCAGCCAAGCCCTCTCGGGTTACGAGCAGTACTTC.

The V and J genes are TRBV6-1 and TRBJ1-2, with D possibly being TRBD1 (5 bases). The CDR3 has 15 amino acids. The germline V and J ends were trimmed by 7 bases and 0 bases, with 15 bases remaining between them. Germline loops: CDR1 MNHNS, CDR2 SASEGT. The CDR3 is CASTRSQATNYGYTF. CDR3 nucleotides: TGTGCCAGCACCCGGTCACAGGCGACTAACTATGGCTACACCTTC.

The chain uses TRBV20-1 and TRBJ2-1, with 7 bases matching TRBD2. Germline V lookup: CDR1 DFQATT, CDR2 SNEGSKA (reference sequence). J was trimmed by 7 bases and V by 6 bases; bases with no gene match: 15. This CDR3 region has 15 residues. The CDR3 here is CSARNGGGPRNEQFF. CDR3 coding DNA: TGCAGTGCGAGGAATGGGGGAGGGCCGAGGAATGAGCAGTTCTTC.

V gene TRBV4-3 combines with J gene TRBJ2-1, with 7 bases fitting TRBD1. In germline, CDR1 is LGHNA, CDR2 YSLEER. Trimming at V came to 0 bases and at J to 2 bases, leaving 4 bases not matched to a gene. The CDR3 spans 16 residues. CDR3 loop: CASSQDGQGAYNEQFF. The CDR3 nucleotides are TGCGCCAGCAGCCAAGATGGGCAGGGGGCCTACAATGAGCAGTTCTTC.

Comments on this clonotype: An end of the junction differs from the germline gene, which may be a read error. The CDR3 nucleotides read TGCGCCAGCAGCTTGTCGGGGGCCTCCTACGAGCAGTACTTC. This encodes CASSLSGASYEQYF. The rearrangement joins TRBV7-9 to TRBJ2-7; D tentatively reads TRBD1 or TRBD2 (6 bases each). This CDR3 comprises 14 residues. Germline V gives CDR1 SEHNR, CDR2 FQNEAQ (reference sequence).

The rearrangement joins TRBV7-8 to TRBJ1-3, with D maybe TRBD1 (5 bases). Germline-derived CDR1 and CDR2 are SGHVS and FQNEAQ. V lost 2 bases, J lost 0 bases, and 11 bases lay in between. This CDR3 contains 16 residues. The CDR3 DNA is TGTGCCAGCAGCTTACGGCGGGGCACCTCTGGAAACACCATATATTTT. Protein sequence: CASSLRRGTSGNTIYF.

The chain couples TRBV7-2 to TRBJ1-4; maybe TRBD1 (6 bases). Germline-derived CDR1 and CDR2 are SGHTA and FQGNSA. This CDR3 contains 16 residues. The V end lost 5 bases, the J end lost 6 bases, and 19 bases lay between the germline ends. CDR3 coding DNA: TGTGCCAGCAGCAAAACAGGGCAGGGGATTTATGAAAAACTGTTTTTT. Residues: CASSKTGQGIYEKLFF. The full variable domain, its missing parts supplied by reference TRBV7-2 and TRBJ1-4, is GAGVSQSPSNKVTEKGKDVELRCDPISGHTALYWYRQSLGQGLEFLIYFQGNSAPDKSGLPSDRFSAERTGGSVSTLTIQRTQQEDSAVYLCASSKTGQGIYEKLFFGSGTQLSVL.